This T cell receptor (beta chain) was recovered during a study of patients and donors after allogeneic stem cell transplantation. This clonotype has just a few counts. Losses at the gene ends were 8 bases for V and 4 bases for J; bases not matched to a gene: 16. This CDR3 region has 18 residues. From germline, CDR1 is SGHAT and CDR2 FQNNGV. TCRdb recomputed calls from the RT-PCR reads with MiXCR, one row per CDR3 protein. The table includes a few hundred thousand distinct CDR3 sequences, roughly 14% detected once. This chain links TRBV11-2 with TRBJ2-1; 11 bases fit TRBD2. The TCR comes from a human donor who was either an allogeneic HSCT recipient or a stem cell or donor lymphocyte infusion donor (not recorded which). It is not recorded whose cells these are; they may come from a transplant donor. Sequenced sample: blood, either unsorted or a sorted T cell fraction (not recorded which). This CDR3 is CASPSHPPSGGPYNEQFF. For the CDR3, the DNA is TGTGCCAGCCCCTCCCACCCCCCTAGCGGGGGGCCTTACAATGAGCAGTTCTTC.